The 23 T cell receptor beta chains in this list originate from one sample, sequenced in a study of blood T cell repertoires in COVID-19. Sequencing was performed with immunoSEQ multiplex PCR; in TCRdb, only in-frame clones are kept and a portion is missing. The repertoire holds roughly 100,000 clones, with around 80% as singletons. The sequencing input was peripheral blood. The receptors originated from a woman over 75 with acute or convalescent COVID-19.

The gene calls are TRBV10-3 and TRBJ2-1; 10 bases map to TRBD2. The trim removed 10 bases at V and 9 bases at J, leaving 12 bases unmatched. Germline CDR1 reads ENHRY; CDR2 reads SYGVKD. This CDR3 comprises 14 residues. Here the CDR3 DNA reads TGTGCCACCATAGCGGGAGGCTGGGTTATTGAGCAGTTCTTC. Protein: CATIAGGWVIEQFF.

The rearrangement links TRBV24-1 to TRBJ2-2, with D perhaps matching TRBD2 (6 bases). Trimming took off 5 bases at V and 4 bases at J, with 10 bases between the two ends. This CDR3 is built from 14 residues. The germline V gene encodes CDR1 KGHDR and CDR2 SFDVKD. This CDR3 reads CATSALATTGELFF. The CDR3 DNA reads TGTGCCACCAGTGCCCTAGCGACCACCGGGGAGCTGTTTTTT.

The chain joins TRBV10-2 to TRBJ2-7; 8 bases match TRBD1. In germline, CDR1 is WSHSY, CDR2 SAAADI. V shed 7 bases and J 3 bases; nucleotides not matched to a gene: 5. This CDR3 has 13 residues. DNA of the CDR3: TGCGCCAGCACTGGGACAGGAATCTACGAGCAGTACTTC. Translated: CASTGTGIYEQYF.

This clone was seen just once. V and J are TRBV18 and TRBJ2-1; TRBD2 aligns across 13 bases. J was trimmed by 0 bases and V by 3 bases; bases with no gene match: 5. The CDR3 is 18 residues long. Per the germline V gene, CDR1 is KGHSH and CDR2 is LQKENI. This CDR3 reads CASSPGLAGLPSYNEQFF. Written as DNA, the CDR3 is TGTGCCAGCTCACCGGGACTAGCGGGATTACCCTCCTACAATGAGCAGTTCTTC.

Only a few counts were recorded for this clone. V gene TRBV5-4 combines with J gene TRBJ2-7, with TRBD1 identical over 7 bases. This CDR3 is 14 amino acids long. Germline CDR1 is SGHNT and CDR2 is YYREEE (reference sequence). The V gene end was trimmed by 0 bases and the J gene end by 2 bases; junction bases not matched to a gene: 2. CDR3 DNA sequence: TGTGCCAGCAGCTTGGACAGGGGAGCCTACGAGCAGTACTTC. Amino acid sequence: CASSLDRGAYEQYF.

The J gene is TRBJ2-1, the V gene TRBV7-2, with TRBD2 matching 7 bases. Germline CDR1 reads SGHTA; CDR2 reads FQGNSA. The V segment lost 1 base and the J segment 8 bases; nucleotides outside the gene matches: 8. This CDR3 region has 15 residues. The CDR3 DNA is TGTGCCAGCAGCTTAGAAAGAACTAGCGTCTATGAGCAGTTCTTC. Its protein product is CASSLERTSVYEQFF.

The DNA for the CDR3 is TGTGCCACCAGTTTGGCTGGGACTGGCACAGATACGCAGTATTTT. It encodes CATSLAGTGTDTQYF. The chain recombines TRBV24-1 with TRBJ2-3; the D gene is possibly TRBD2 (6 bases). The germline V and J ends were trimmed by 6 bases and 1 base, with 13 bases remaining between them. Germline values: CDR1 KGHDR, CDR2 SFDVKD. CDR3 length: 15 amino acids.

This chain connects TRBV18 to TRBJ2-5; 9 positions agree with TRBD1. The CDR3 is 15 residues long. Germline V gene data show CDR1 as KGHSH and CDR2 as LQKENI. With V trimmed by 3 bases and J by 5 bases, 7 bases remained unmatched. DNA for the CDR3: TGTGCCAGCTCACCGGGACAGGGAAGTAGTGAGACCCAGTACTTC. Its protein product is CASSPGQGSSETQYF. Based on the CDR3 plus reference TRBV18 and TRBJ2-5, the full variable domain is NAGVMQNPRHLVRRRGQEARLRCSPMKGHSHVYWYRQLPEEGLKFMVYLQKENIIDESGMPKERFSAEFPKEGPSILRIQQVVRGDSAAYFCASSPGQGSSETQYFGPGTRLLVL.

This chain uses TRBV12-3 or TRBV12-4 with TRBJ2-2; D unresolved. Trimming shortened V by 1 base and J by 7 bases, and 7 bases separated the two germline ends. This CDR3 has 13 amino acids. CDR3 nucleotides: TGTGCCAGCAGTTTAGGTCCCAACGGGGAGCTGTTTTTT. Amino acid sequence: CASSLGPNGELFF.

This clone was observed once. The chain recombines TRBV7-9 with TRBJ2-7; 9 nucleotides line up with TRBD2. CDR3 length: 15 residues. Germline V CDR1 and CDR2: SEHNR, FQNEAQ (reference sequence). The ends lost 0 bases at V and 5 bases at J; junction bases unmatched: 5. CDR3 region: CASSLAAGGRNEQYF. The DNA of the CDR3 is TGTGCCAGCAGCTTAGCGGCGGGAGGGAGAAACGAGCAGTACTTC.

This clone came up a few times. The chain joins TRBV7-8 to TRBJ2-2, with D possibly matching TRBD2 (6 bases). Germline values: CDR1 SGHVS, CDR2 FQNEAQ. Trimming stripped 3 bases from V and 5 bases from J, with 10 bases between. This CDR3 spans 14 amino acids. CDR3 sequence: CASSFGSSTGELFF. The CDR3 DNA reads as TGTGCCAGCAGCTTCGGGAGTAGTACCGGGGAGCTGTTTTTT. Full variable domain (outside the CDR3, taken from reference TRBV7-8 and TRBJ2-2): GAGVSQSPRYKVAKRGQDVALRCDPISGHVSLFWYQQALGQGPEFLTYFQNEAQLDKSGLPSDRFFAERPEGSVSTLKIQRTQQEDSAVYLCASSFGSSTGELFFGEGSRLTVL.

The chain combines TRBV7-8 with TRBJ2-7; the D gene is possibly TRBD1 (5 bases). V was clipped by 4 bases and J by 0 bases, with 7 bases between them. This CDR3 contains 13 residues. The germline V gene encodes CDR1 SGHVS and CDR2 FQNEAQ. The chain's CDR3 is CASSWGYSYEQYV. DNA of the CDR3: TGTGCCAGCAGCTGGGGCTACTCCTACGAGCAGTACGTC.

The CDR3 bases are TGTGCCAGCAGCTCTTATCACGGCAGGGGTTCCCCCAACACCGGGGAGCTGTTTTTT. Its translation: CASSSYHGRGSPNTGELFF. The chain employs TRBV7-9 and TRBJ2-2; D possibly corresponds to TRBD1 (6 bases). The CDR3 loop spans 19 amino acids. V was shortened by 4 bases and J by 2 bases, with 23 bases between the two germline ends. The germline gives CDR1 SEHNR, CDR2 FQNEAQ (reference sequence).

The V and J genes are TRBV5-5 and TRBJ1-1, with TRBD1 matching 10 bases. The CDR3 length is 16 residues. Germline V gives CDR1 SGHKS, CDR2 YYEKEE (reference sequence). J lost 1 base, V lost 3 bases, and 6 bases had no gene match. This chain's CDR3 is CASSSRQGARNTEAFF. The CDR3, as DNA: TGTGCCAGCAGCTCACGACAGGGGGCACGGAACACTGAAGCTTTCTTT. The variable domain in full, with the rest retrieved from reference TRBV5-5 and TRBJ1-1, is DAGVTQSPTHLIKTRGQQVTLRCSPISGHKSVSWYQQVLGQGPQFIFQYYEKEERGRGNFPDRFSARQFPNYSSELNVNALLLGDSALYLCASSSRQGARNTEAFFGQGTRLTVV.

This clone was found once. The chain couples TRBV28 to TRBJ1-5; D is undetermined. Looked up from germline, CDR1 is MDHEN and CDR2 is SYDVKM. The CDR3 consists of 12 residues. Between the trimmed V and J ends, which lost 7 bases and 7 bases, there was a span of 11 bases. CDR3 sequence reads: CASKLLSQPQHF. The CDR3 DNA is TGTGCCAGCAAGCTCTTAAGCCAGCCCCAGCATTTT.

This chain uses TRBV29-1 with TRBJ2-3; TRBD2 aligns across 11 bases. CDR1 SQVTM and CDR2 ANQGSEA come from the germline V gene. The CDR3 has 14 residues. V shed 6 bases, J shed 7 bases, and the junction held 9 bases outside the gene matches. The CDR3 loop is CSVATASGRNTQYF. Written as DNA, the CDR3 is TGCAGCGTAGCTACGGCTAGCGGGAGGAATACGCAGTATTTT.

This chain connects TRBV7-8 to TRBJ2-7; 9 bases agree with TRBD1. CDR1 SGHVS and CDR2 FQNEAQ come from the germline V gene. Trimming cost V 5 bases and J 4 bases; bases outside gene matches: 9. This CDR3 has 15 amino acids. The CDR3 sequence is CASSPQGTGTYEQYF. The CDR3 nucleotides are TGTGCCAGCAGCCCCCAAGGGACAGGGACATACGAGCAGTACTTC.

The chain joins TRBV11-2 to TRBJ1-2; TRBD1 is a possible D gene (6 bases). The CDR3 totals 14 residues. V was clipped by 5 bases and J by 6 bases, with 16 bases between them. Germline V gene data show CDR1 as SGHAT and CDR2 as FQNNGV. The CDR3 nucleotides read TGTGCCAGCAGCCTCCAAACAGGGTACCATGGCTACACCTTC. Its translation is CASSLQTGYHGYTF.

This rearrangement joins TRBV9 to TRBJ1-1, with a possible D match to TRBD1 (6 bases). The ends were cut back, 0 bases at V and 0 bases at J, with 9 bases in the middle. The CDR3 is 15 residues long. In germline, CDR1 is SGDLS, CDR2 YYNGEE. CDR3 region: CASSVVGTLNTEAFF. CDR3 DNA: TGTGCCAGCAGCGTAGTTGGGACATTGAACACTGAAGCTTTCTTT.

V usage is TRBV28 and J usage is TRBJ1-2; possible D gene TRBD1, 6 bases. The CDR3 has 11 amino acids. Trimming took 5 bases from V and 9 from J, leaving 10 bases between them. Looked up from germline, CDR1 is MDHEN and CDR2 is SYDVKM. The CDR3 spells CASSRTVSYTF. CDR3 in DNA: TGTGCCAGCAGTCGGACAGTAAGCTACACCTTC.

The V gene is TRBV19, the J gene TRBJ2-2, with a tentative D call TRBD1 (5 bases). V was trimmed by 4 bases and J by 6 bases, leaving 6 bases between them. The CDR3 sequence is 12 residues long. Germline-derived CDR1 and CDR2 are LNHDA and SQIVND (reference sequence). The CDR3 loop is CASSTRAGELFF. CDR3 nucleotides: TGTGCCAGTAGTACCAGGGCCGGGGAGCTGTTTTTT.

This clone turned up a few times. The chain employs TRBV27 and TRBJ2-5; D remains ambiguous. With 10 bases removed from V and 4 bases from J, the gap between germline ends came to 16 bases. Germline V gives CDR1 MNHEY, CDR2 SMNVEV (reference sequence). CDR3 length: 13 amino acids. The DNA of the CDR3 is TGTGCCACCTCAGGTCTTTCCCGAGAGACCCAGTACTTC. This sequence encodes CATSGLSRETQYF.

The gene calls are TRBV5-1 and TRBJ2-2, with TRBD1 as a possible D gene (6 bases). The CDR3 covers 16 residues. In germline, CDR1 is SGHRS, CDR2 YFSETQ. V lost 4 bases and J 4 bases, leaving 17 bases between the germline ends. Written as DNA, the CDR3 is TGCGCCAGCAGCCCTGCTACAGGGACGACCACCGGGGAGCTGTTTTTT. Protein product: CASSPATGTTTGELFF.